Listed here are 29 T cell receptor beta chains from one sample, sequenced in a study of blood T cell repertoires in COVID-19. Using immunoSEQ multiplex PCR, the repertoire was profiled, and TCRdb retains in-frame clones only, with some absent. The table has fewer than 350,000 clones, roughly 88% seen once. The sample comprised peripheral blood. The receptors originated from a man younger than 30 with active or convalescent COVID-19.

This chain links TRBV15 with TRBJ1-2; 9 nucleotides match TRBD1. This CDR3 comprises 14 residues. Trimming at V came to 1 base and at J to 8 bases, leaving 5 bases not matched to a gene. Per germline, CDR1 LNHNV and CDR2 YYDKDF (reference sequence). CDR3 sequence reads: CATSRARTGDGYTF. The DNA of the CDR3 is TGTGCCACCAGCAGAGCTCGGACAGGGGACGGCTACACCTTC.

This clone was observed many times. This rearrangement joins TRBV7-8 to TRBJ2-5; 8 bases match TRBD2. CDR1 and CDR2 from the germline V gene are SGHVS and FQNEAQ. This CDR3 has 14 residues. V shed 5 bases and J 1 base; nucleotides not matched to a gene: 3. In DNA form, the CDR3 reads TGTGCCAGCAGCCCAAGCGGGGGCCAAGAGACCCAGTACTTC. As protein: CASSPSGGQETQYF.

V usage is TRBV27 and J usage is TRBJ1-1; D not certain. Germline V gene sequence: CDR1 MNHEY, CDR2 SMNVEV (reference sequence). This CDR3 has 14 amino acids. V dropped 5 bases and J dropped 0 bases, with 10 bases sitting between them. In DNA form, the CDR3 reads TGTGCCAGCAGTACCCCCAGGCTGAACACTGAAGCTTTCTTT. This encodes CASSTPRLNTEAFF.

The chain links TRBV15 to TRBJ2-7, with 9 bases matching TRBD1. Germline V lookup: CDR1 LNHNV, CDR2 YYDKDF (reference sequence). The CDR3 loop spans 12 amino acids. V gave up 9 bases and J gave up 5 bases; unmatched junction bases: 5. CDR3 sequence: CATAGTGNEQYF. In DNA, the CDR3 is TGTGCCACAGCCGGGACAGGGAACGAGCAGTACTTC. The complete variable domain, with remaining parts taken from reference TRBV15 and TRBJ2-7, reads DAMVIQNPRYQVTQFGKPVTLSCSQTLNHNVMYWYQQKSSQAPKLLFHYYDKDFNNEADTPDNFQSRRPNTSFCFLDIRSPGLGDTAMYLCATAGTGNEQYFGPGTRLTVT.

The CDR3 nucleotides are TGTGCCAGCAGTTTATTCGGGAACACTGAAGCTTTCTTT. It translates to CASSLFGNTEAFF. The chain carries TRBV27 and TRBJ1-1; D is undetermined. V was shortened by 1 base and J by 1 base, with 4 bases between the two germline ends. This CDR3 is built from 13 residues. Germline V CDR1 and CDR2: MNHEY, SMNVEV (reference sequence).

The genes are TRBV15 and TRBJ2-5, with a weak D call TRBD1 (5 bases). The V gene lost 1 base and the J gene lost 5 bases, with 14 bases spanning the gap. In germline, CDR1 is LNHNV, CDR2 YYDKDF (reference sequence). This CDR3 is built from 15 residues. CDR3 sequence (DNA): TGTGCCACCAGCAGAGGGGCTGGGGCGCAGGAGACCCAGTACTTC. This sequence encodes CATSRGAGAQETQYF.

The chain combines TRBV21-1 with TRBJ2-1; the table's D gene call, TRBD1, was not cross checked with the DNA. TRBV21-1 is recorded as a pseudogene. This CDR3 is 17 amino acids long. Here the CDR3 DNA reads TGTGCCAGCAGCAACCAGTCGGGACAAAGCTCCTACAATGAGCAGTTCTTC. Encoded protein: CASSNQSGQSSYNEQFF.

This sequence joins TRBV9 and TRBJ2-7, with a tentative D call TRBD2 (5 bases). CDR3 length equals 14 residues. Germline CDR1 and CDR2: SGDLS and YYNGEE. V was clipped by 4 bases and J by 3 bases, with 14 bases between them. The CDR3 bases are TGTGCCAGCAGCACGACGGACGGGGACTACGAGCAGTACTTC. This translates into CASSTTDGDYEQYF.

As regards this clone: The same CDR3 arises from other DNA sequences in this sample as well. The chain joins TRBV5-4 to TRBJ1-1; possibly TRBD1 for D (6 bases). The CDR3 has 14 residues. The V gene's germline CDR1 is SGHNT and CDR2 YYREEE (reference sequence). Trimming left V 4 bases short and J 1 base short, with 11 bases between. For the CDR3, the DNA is TGTGCCAGCAGCCTCGGACAGACGAACACTGAAGCTTTCTTT. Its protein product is CASSLGQTNTEAFF.

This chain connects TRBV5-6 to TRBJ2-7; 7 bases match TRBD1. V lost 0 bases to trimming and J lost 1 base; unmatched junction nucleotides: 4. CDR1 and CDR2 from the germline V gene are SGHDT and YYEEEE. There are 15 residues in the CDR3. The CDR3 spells CASSLADRWSYEQYF. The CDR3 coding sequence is TGTGCCAGCAGCTTGGCGGACAGGTGGTCCTACGAGCAGTACTTC. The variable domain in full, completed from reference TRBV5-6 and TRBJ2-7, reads DAGVTQSPTHLIKTRGQQVTLRCSPKSGHDTVSWYQQALGQGPQFIFQYYEEEERQRGNFPDRFSGHQFPNYSSELNVNALLLGDSALYLCASSLADRWSYEQYFGPGTRLTVT.

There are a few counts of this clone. The chain's CDR3 is CATNRGQASPLHF. The CDR3 bases are TGTGCCACCAACAGGGGGCAGGCTTCACCCCTCCACTTT. The chain links TRBV6-5 to TRBJ1-6, with TRBD1 matching 9 bases. Per the germline V gene, CDR1 is MNHEY and CDR2 is SVGAGI. The J segment lost 9 bases and the V segment lost 10 bases, leaving 7 bases of the junction unmatched. This CDR3 region has 13 residues.

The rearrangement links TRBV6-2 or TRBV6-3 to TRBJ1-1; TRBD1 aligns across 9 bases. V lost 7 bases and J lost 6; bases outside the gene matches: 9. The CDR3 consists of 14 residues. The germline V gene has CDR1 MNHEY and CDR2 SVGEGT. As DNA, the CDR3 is TGTGCCAGCACCCCAGGGGACAGGGACGCTGAAGCTTTCTTT. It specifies CASTPGDRDAEAFF.

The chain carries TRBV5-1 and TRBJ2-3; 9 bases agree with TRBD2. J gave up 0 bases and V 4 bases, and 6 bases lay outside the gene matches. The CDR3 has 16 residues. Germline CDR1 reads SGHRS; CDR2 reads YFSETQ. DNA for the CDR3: TGCGCCAGCAGCAAATGGGCGGGGGGGAGCACAGATACGCAGTATTTT. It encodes CASSKWAGGSTDTQYF.

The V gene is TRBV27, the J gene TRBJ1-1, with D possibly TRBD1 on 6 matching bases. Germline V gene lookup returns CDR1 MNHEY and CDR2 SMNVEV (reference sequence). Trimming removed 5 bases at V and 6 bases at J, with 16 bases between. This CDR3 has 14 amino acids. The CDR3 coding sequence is TGTGCCAGCAGTGCCGGGACACAAATTTCTGAAGCTTTCTTT. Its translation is CASSAGTQISEAFF.

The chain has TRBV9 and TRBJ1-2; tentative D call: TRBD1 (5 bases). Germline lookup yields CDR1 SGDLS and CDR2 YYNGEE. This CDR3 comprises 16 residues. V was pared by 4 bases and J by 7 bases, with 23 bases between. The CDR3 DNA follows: TGTGCCAGCAGCTCCCCGGCCGGGGGTCCTTTCTTTGGCTACACCTTC. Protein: CASSSPAGGPFFGYTF. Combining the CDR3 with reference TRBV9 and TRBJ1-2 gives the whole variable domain DSGVTQTPKHLITATGQRVTLRCSPRSGDLSVYWYQQSLDQGLQFLIQYYNGEERAKGNILERFSAQQFPDLHSELNLSSLELGDSALYFCASSSPAGGPFFGYTFGSGTRLTVV.

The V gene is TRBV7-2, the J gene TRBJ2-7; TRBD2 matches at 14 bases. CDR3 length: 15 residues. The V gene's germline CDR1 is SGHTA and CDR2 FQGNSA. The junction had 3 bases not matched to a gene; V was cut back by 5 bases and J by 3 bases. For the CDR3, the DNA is TGTGCCAGCAGCCCCGGACTAGCGGGGGGCTACGAGCAGTACTTC. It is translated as CASSPGLAGGYEQYF.

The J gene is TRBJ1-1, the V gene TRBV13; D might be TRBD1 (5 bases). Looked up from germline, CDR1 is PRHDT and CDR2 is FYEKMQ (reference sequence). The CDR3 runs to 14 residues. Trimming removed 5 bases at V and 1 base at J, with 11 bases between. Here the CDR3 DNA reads TGTGCCAGCAGCGTACCACAGGAGAACACTGAAGCTTTCTTT. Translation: CASSVPQENTEAFF.

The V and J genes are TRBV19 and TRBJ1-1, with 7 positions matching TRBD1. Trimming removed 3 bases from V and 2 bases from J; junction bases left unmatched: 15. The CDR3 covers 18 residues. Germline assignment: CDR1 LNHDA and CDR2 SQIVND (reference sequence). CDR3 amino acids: CASSIPVGQIGLNTEAFF. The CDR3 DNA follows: TGTGCCAGTAGTATTCCCGTGGGACAGATAGGTTTAAACACTGAAGCTTTCTTT.

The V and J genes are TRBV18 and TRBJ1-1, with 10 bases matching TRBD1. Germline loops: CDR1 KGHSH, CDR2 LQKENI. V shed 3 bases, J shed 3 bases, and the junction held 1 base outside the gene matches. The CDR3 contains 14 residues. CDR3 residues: CASSPDRGDTEAFF. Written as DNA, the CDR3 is TGTGCCAGCTCACCGGACAGGGGGGACACTGAAGCTTTCTTT.

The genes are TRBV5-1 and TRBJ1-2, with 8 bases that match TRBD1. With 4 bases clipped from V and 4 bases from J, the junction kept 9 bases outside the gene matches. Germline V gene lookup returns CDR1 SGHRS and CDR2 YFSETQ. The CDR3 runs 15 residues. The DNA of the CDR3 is TGCGCCAGCAGCGTAGGACAGGGTGCGGGCTATGGCTACACCTTC. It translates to CASSVGQGAGYGYTF. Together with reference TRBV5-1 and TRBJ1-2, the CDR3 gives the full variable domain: KAGVTQTPRYLIKTRGQQVTLSCSPISGHRSVSWYQQTPGQGLQFLFEYFSETQRNKGNFPGRFSGRQFSNSRSEMNVSTLELGDSALYLCASSVGQGAGYGYTFGSGTRLTVV.

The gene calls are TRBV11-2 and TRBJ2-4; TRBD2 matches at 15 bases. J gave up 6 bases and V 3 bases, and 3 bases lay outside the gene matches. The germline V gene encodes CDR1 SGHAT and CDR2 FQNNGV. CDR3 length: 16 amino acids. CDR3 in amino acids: CASSFGLAGGLNIQYF. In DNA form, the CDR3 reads TGTGCCAGCAGCTTCGGACTAGCGGGGGGGCTAAACATTCAGTACTTC. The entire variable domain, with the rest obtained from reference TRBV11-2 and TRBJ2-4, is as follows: EAGVAQSPRYKIIEKRQSVAFWCNPISGHATLYWYQQILGQGPKLLIQFQNNGVVDDSQLPKDRFSAERLKGVDSTLKIQPAKLEDSAVYLCASSFGLAGGLNIQYFGAGTRLSVL.

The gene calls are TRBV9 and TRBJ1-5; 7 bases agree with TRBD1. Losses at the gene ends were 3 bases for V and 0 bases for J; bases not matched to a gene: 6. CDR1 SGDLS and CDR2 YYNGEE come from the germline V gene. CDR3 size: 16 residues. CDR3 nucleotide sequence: TGTGCCAGCAGCGGACAACAGGGGCTTAGCAATCAGCCCCAGCATTTT. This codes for CASSGQQGLSNQPQHF.

CDR3 nucleotide sequence: TGTGCCAGCAGTGACCCCCCAGGGGGCGACGGGGAGCTGTTTTTT. This encodes CASSDPPGGDGELFF. This chain uses TRBV2 with TRBJ2-2, with 8 nucleotides matching TRBD1. The trim removed 3 bases at V and 7 bases at J, leaving 7 bases unmatched. This CDR3 comprises 15 residues. CDR1 is SNHLY, CDR2 FYNNEI, per germline.

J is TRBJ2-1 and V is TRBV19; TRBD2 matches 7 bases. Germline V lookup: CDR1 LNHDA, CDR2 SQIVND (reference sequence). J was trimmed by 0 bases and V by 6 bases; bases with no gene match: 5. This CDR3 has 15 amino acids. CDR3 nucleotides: TGTGCCAGTAGAACACTAGCGTCCTCCTACAATGAGCAGTTCTTC. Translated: CASRTLASSYNEQFF.

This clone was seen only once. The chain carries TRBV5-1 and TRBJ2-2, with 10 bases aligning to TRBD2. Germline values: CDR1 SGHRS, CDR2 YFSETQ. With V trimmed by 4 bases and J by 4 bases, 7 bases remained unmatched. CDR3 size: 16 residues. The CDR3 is CASSGTSGEGTGELFF. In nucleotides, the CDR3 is TGCGCCAGCAGCGGTACTAGCGGGGAAGGCACCGGGGAGCTGTTTTTT.

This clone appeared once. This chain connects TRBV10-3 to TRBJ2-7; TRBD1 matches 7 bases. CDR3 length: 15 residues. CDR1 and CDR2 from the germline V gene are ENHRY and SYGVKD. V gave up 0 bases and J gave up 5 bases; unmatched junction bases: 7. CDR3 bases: TGTGCCATCAGTGAGTCGTCGCGACAGGGTGACGAGCAGTACTTC. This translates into CAISESSRQGDEQYF.

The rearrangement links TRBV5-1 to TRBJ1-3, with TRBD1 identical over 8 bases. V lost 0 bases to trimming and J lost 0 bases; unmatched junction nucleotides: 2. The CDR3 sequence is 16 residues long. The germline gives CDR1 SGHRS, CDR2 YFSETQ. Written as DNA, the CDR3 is TGCGCCAGCAGCTTGGCAGGGGGCGACTCTGGAAACACCATATATTTT. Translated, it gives CASSLAGGDSGNTIYF. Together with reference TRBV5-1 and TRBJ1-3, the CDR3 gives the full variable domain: KAGVTQTPRYLIKTRGQQVTLSCSPISGHRSVSWYQQTPGQGLQFLFEYFSETQRNKGNFPGRFSGRQFSNSRSEMNVSTLELGDSALYLCASSLAGGDSGNTIYFGEGSWLTVV.

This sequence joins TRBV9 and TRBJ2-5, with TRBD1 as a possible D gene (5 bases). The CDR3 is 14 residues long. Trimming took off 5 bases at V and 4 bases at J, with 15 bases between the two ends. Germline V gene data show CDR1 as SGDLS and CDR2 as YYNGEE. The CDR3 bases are TGTGCCAGCAGGCCTCCCCAGGGTGGAGAGACCCAGTACTTC. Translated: CASRPPQGGETQYF.

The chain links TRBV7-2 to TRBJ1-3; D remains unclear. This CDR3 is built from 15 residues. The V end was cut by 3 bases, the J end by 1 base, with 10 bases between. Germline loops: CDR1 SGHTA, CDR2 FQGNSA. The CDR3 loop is CASSFVSQSGNTIYF. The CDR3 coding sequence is TGTGCCAGCAGCTTTGTATCACAATCTGGAAACACCATATATTTT. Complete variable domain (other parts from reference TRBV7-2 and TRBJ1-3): GAGVSQSPSNKVTEKGKDVELRCDPISGHTALYWYRQSLGQGLEFLIYFQGNSAPDKSGLPSDRFSAERTGGSVSTLTIQRTQQEDSAVYLCASSFVSQSGNTIYFGEGSWLTVV.